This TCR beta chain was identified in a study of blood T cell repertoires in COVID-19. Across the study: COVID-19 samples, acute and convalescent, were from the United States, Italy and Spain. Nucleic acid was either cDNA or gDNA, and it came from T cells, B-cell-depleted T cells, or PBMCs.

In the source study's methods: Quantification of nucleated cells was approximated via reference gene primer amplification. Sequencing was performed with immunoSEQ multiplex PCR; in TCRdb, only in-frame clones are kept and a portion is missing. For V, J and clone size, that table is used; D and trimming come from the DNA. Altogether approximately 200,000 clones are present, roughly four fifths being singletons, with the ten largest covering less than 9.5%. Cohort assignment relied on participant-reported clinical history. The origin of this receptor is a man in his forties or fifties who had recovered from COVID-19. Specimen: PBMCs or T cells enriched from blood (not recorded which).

The CDR3 reads CASSLVESYEQYF. CDR3 nucleotide sequence: TGTGCCAGCAGCTTAGTAGAATCCTACGAGCAGTACTTC. The V call is TRBV7-2, the J call TRBJ2-7; D gene unclear. Germline V gives CDR1 SGHTA, CDR2 FQGNSA. V dropped 1 base and J dropped 1 base, with 5 bases sitting between them. The CDR3 length is 13 residues.